The 13 T cell receptor beta chains presented below share a single source sample, sequenced in a study of T cells in Graves' hyperthyroidism and ophthalmopathy. RNA transcripts yielded amplified TCR beta CDR3 regions. When the TCR CDR3 underwent first-round RT-PCR, the HTBI primer set was used. Each CDR3 protein gets one entry after TCRdb re-called the multiplex PCR reads with MiXCR. The table has 280,000 or so distinct CDR3 sequences, 13% to 15% seen once. The specimen was blood. These receptors originate from a woman between 45 and 65 years old with Graves' hyperthyroidism that later progressed to Graves' ophthalmopathy.

This clonotype was seen repeatedly, ten times or more. CDR3 in amino acids: CASSVSGFYGYTF. DNA for the CDR3: TGTGCCAGCAGCGTATCGGGCTTCTATGGCTACACCTTC. The chain couples TRBV9 to TRBJ1-2; D unresolved. V was cut by 1 base and J by 4 bases, with 8 bases left in between. CDR1 and CDR2 (germline): SGDLS, YYNGEE. The CDR3 totals 13 residues.

This clonotype was counted ten times or more. The junction differs from germline at one of its ends, possibly a read error. The chain joins TRBV20-1 to TRBJ2-7; 8 bases are shared with TRBD2. Germline V gene lookup returns CDR1 DFQATT and CDR2 SNEGSKA (reference sequence). This CDR3 is 13 amino acids long. CDR3 in amino acids: CSARAGVDYEQYF. DNA of the CDR3: TGCAGTGCGAGAGCGGGAGTAGACTACGAGCAGTACTTC.

This clonotype was seen ten or more times. The chain recombines TRBV27 with TRBJ2-1; TRBD2 agrees at 13 bases. There are 15 residues in the CDR3. CDR1 MNHEY and CDR2 SMNVEV come from the germline V gene (reference sequence). V dropped 4 bases and J dropped 7; count of bases not matched to a gene: 4. The CDR3 loop is CASSSTSGRANEQFF. Here the CDR3 DNA reads TGTGCCAGCAGTTCTACTAGCGGGAGGGCAAATGAGCAGTTCTTC.

The sample holds many counts of this clonotype. The chain couples TRBV5-1 to TRBJ1-1, with D possibly TRBD1 on 5 matching bases. This CDR3 has 15 amino acids. The germline CDR1 and CDR2 sequences are SGHRS and YFSETQ. V gave up 0 bases and J gave up 2 bases, with 11 bases separating them. DNA for the CDR3: TGCGCCAGCAGCTTGGCCGGGGCGGGTAACACTGAAGCTTTCTTT. Its translation is CASSLAGAGNTEAFF.

This clonotype has a count of ten or more. This chain connects TRBV3-1 to TRBJ2-2, with TRBD2 matching over 12 bases. Germline V gene data show CDR1 as LGHDT and CDR2 as YNNKEL (reference sequence). J was trimmed by 3 bases and V by 2 bases; bases with no gene match: 10. The CDR3 is 19 amino acids. The CDR3 bases are TGTGCCAGCAGCCAACCTCTGACTAGCGGGAGAGCCCACACCGGGGAGCTGTTTTTT. This codes for CASSQPLTSGRAHTGELFF.

This clonotype was seen a handful of times. This rearrangement joins TRBV28 to TRBJ2-1; no clear D. Looked up from germline, CDR1 is MDHEN and CDR2 is SYDVKM. V was cut by 8 bases and J by 3 bases, with 20 bases left in between. There are 16 residues in the CDR3. The CDR3 protein is CASGLRMLRNYNEQFF. Here the CDR3 DNA reads TGTGCCAGCGGCTTAAGGATGTTACGGAACTACAATGAGCAGTTCTTC.

Ten or more counts support this clonotype. This chain links TRBV3-1 with TRBJ2-7; weak D call: TRBD2 (5 bases). From germline, CDR1 is LGHDT and CDR2 YNNKEL (reference sequence). V lost 4 bases and J lost 7, with 17 bases in between. The CDR3 contains 14 residues. The CDR3 nucleotides are TGTGCCAGCAGCCTGCGGGCCCAAGATTGGGAGCAGTACTTC. Protein: CASSLRAQDWEQYF.

This chain uses TRBV28 with TRBJ2-3; TRBD1 might be the D (7 bases). Trimming removed 2 bases from V and 0 bases from J, with 12 bases in between. Germline lookup yields CDR1 MDHEN and CDR2 SYDVKM. There are 16 residues in the CDR3. CDR3 amino acids: CASSLRRGLSTDTQYF. The DNA for the CDR3 is TGTGCCAGCAGTTTAAGGAGGGGGCTAAGCACAGATACGCAGTATTTT.

This clonotype was seen many times. The DNA of the CDR3 is TGTGCCAGCAGTTACCCCCAGGGGGACAGGCCTGGCGGGGAGCTGTTTTTT. It translates to CASSYPQGDRPGGELFF. The chain employs TRBV6-5 and TRBJ2-2; 8 bases match TRBD1. Germline V gives CDR1 MNHEY, CDR2 SVGAGI. J was trimmed by 7 bases and V by 2 bases; bases with no gene match: 12. The CDR3 extends over 17 amino acids.

This clonotype came up a few times. The chain uses TRBV9 and TRBJ2-1; 16 positions agree with TRBD2. The CDR3 consists of 19 residues. Germline loops: CDR1 SGDLS, CDR2 YYNGEE. V lost 2 bases and J lost 3; bases outside the gene matches: 8. The CDR3: CASSVSGTSGRAGYNEQFF. As DNA, the CDR3 is TGTGCCAGCAGCGTGTCCGGGACTAGCGGGAGGGCCGGCTACAATGAGCAGTTCTTC.

This clonotype was observed at least ten times. This chain connects TRBV18 to TRBJ2-3; TRBD2 aligns across 10 bases. CDR3 length: 15 residues. V was clipped by 4 bases and J by 3 bases; unmatched bases: 4. Germline V gene data show CDR1 as KGHSH and CDR2 as LQKENI. CDR3 region: CASSQLSGRTDTQYF. The CDR3 coding sequence is TGTGCCAGCTCACAACTTAGCGGGAGGACAGATACGCAGTATTTT.

This clonotype was seen at least ten times. In DNA form, the CDR3 reads TGTGCCAGCAGCTTAGACCTTTATGGAGGCTCTGAAGCTTTCTTT. This sequence encodes CASSLDLYGGSEAFF. This chain connects TRBV7-9 to TRBJ1-1; D uncertain. The CDR3 spans 15 residues. Trimming took 1 base from V and 6 from J, leaving 15 bases between them. The germline V gene has CDR1 SEHNR and CDR2 FQNEAQ (reference sequence).

This clonotype was seen a few times. A read error is possible here, since a much larger clone lies one base away. The rearrangement uses TRBV2 and TRBJ1-4, with D perhaps matching TRBD1 (5 bases). The CDR3 has 15 amino acids. From germline, CDR1 is SNHLY and CDR2 FYNNEI. V was clipped by 3 bases and J by 11 bases, with 19 bases between them. The DNA of the CDR3 is TGTGCCAGCAGTGATGGGGGTAGGGGAGGTGGCAAACTGTTTTTT. Its protein is CASSDGGRGGGKLFF. The variable domain in full, completed from reference TRBV2 and TRBJ1-4, reads EPEVTQTPSHQVTQMGQEVILRCVPISNHLYFYWYRQILGQKVEFLVSFYNNEISEKSEIFDDQFSVERPDGSNFTLKIRSTKLEDSAMYFCASSDGGRGGGKLFFGSGTQLSVL.